The 19 T cell receptor beta chains listed next were all sequenced from one sample in a study of cytomegalovirus exposure and HLA in healthy donors. The PCR contained 60 Vbeta and 13 Jbeta primers. The protocol was immunoSEQ multiplex PCR, while the TCRdb copy is restricted to in-frame clones and leaves out a portion. The sample lists under 200,000 clones; around 72% were seen once. The sequencing sample was made of PBMCs. The source of these receptors is a woman in her forties in good health and CMV-seropositive.

The rearrangement joins TRBV27 to TRBJ1-2; D unresolved. CDR1 MNHEY and CDR2 SMNVEV come from the germline V gene (reference sequence). The V gene lost 2 bases and the J gene lost 8 bases, with 15 bases spanning the gap. The CDR3 runs 14 residues. The CDR3 sequence: CASSLDPGVHGYTF. The CDR3 region has the DNA TGTGCCAGCAGTTTAGATCCCGGGGTTCACGGCTACACCTTC.

This clone was picked up a small number of times. The V and J genes are TRBV7-9 and TRBJ2-1; 10 bases are a match to TRBD1. Germline CDR1 is SEHNR and CDR2 is FQNEAQ (reference sequence). The CDR3 consists of 14 residues. Trimming took 3 bases from V and 8 from J; bases not matched to a gene: 4. The CDR3 DNA is TGTGCCAGCAGCTTGGGGACAGGGGAGTATGAGCAGTTCTTC. Protein product: CASSLGTGEYEQFF.

This chain uses TRBV4-2 with TRBJ2-6; a weak D match, TRBD2 (7 bases). V was clipped by 0 bases and J by 0 bases, with 27 bases between them. The CDR3 runs 23 residues. Germline loops: CDR1 LGHNA, CDR2 YNFKEQ. The CDR3 DNA follows: TGTGCCAGCAGCCAAGAGGGCCTGGGGGTCGCGGGGGCGACTGCCTCTGGGGCCAACGTCCTGACTTTC. Residues: CASSQEGLGVAGATASGANVLTF.

The genes are TRBV4-1 and TRBJ2-7, with 8 positions matching TRBD2. V dropped 1 base and J dropped 6; count of bases not matched to a gene: 5. This CDR3 spans 14 amino acids. Germline V gives CDR1 MGHRA, CDR2 YSYEKL. CDR3 protein: CASSQAERGREQYF. Written as DNA, the CDR3 is TGCGCCAGCAGCCAAGCTGAGCGGGGGCGCGAGCAGTACTTC.

As regards this clone: Compared with germline, one end of the junction differs, possibly owing to a read error. This chain uses TRBV7-7 with TRBJ2-7; tentatively, D is TRBD2 (6 bases). The germline V gene has CDR1 SSHAT and CDR2 FNYEAQ (reference sequence). This CDR3 contains 13 residues. The CDR3 DNA is TGTGCTAGCAGCTTAGGCCCGGGGGAGGAGCAGTACTTC. This encodes CASSLGPGEEQYF.

This chain uses TRBV19 with TRBJ1-5; D is perhaps TRBD1 (6 bases). Germline V CDR1 and CDR2: LNHDA, SQIVND (reference sequence). The CDR3 has 15 residues. V was cut by 6 bases and J by 3 bases, with 15 bases left in between. CDR3 in DNA: TGTGCCAGTAGACCAAGGACAGCCTACAATCAGCCCCAGCATTTT. It encodes CASRPRTAYNQPQHF.

This chain joins TRBV4-1 and TRBJ1-1; D perhaps matches TRBD1 (6 bases). CDR3 length equals 17 residues. Germline values: CDR1 MGHRA, CDR2 YSYEKL. With 4 bases removed from V and 0 bases from J, the gap between germline ends came to 18 bases. The CDR3 DNA sequence: TGCGCCAGCAGCCGAGGAGACAGGCGAAACATGAACACTGAAGCTTTCTTT. It translates to CASSRGDRRNMNTEAFF.

This clone showed up just once. The rearrangement joins TRBV2 to TRBJ1-1; TRBD1 agrees at 8 bases. Germline values: CDR1 SNHLY, CDR2 FYNNEI. V was pared by 7 bases and J by 2 bases, with 3 bases of the junction left unmatched. The length of the CDR3 is 13 residues. The CDR3 sequence: CASKGQGNTEAFF. CDR3 DNA: TGTGCCAGCAAAGGACAGGGCAACACTGAAGCTTTCTTT.

CDR3 in DNA: TGTGCCAGCAGCCGCCCGGGAGAGACTTATGGCTACACCTTC. Its protein is CASSRPGETYGYTF. The V and J genes are TRBV11-2 and TRBJ1-2; the D is unclear. This CDR3 spans 14 amino acids. CDR1 SGHAT and CDR2 FQNNGV come from the germline V gene. The V end was cut by 5 bases, the J end by 5 bases, with 15 bases between.

The J gene is TRBJ1-1, the V gene TRBV18, with 9 bases aligning to TRBD1. The junction had 4 bases not matched to a gene; V was cut back by 8 bases and J by 3 bases. Germline V lookup: CDR1 KGHSH, CDR2 LQKENI. The CDR3 covers 13 residues. The chain's CDR3 is CASQDRGDTEAFF. As DNA, the CDR3 is TGTGCCAGCCAGGACAGGGGCGACACTGAAGCTTTCTTT.

This sequence joins TRBV5-4 and TRBJ2-5, with 8 positions matching TRBD2. The CDR3 contains 16 residues. Germline V CDR1 and CDR2: SGHNT, YYREEE (reference sequence). The V and J ends lost 2 bases and 2 bases, in that order; junction bases with no gene match: 8. The chain's CDR3 is CASSFGGAGRQETQYF. In DNA, the CDR3 is TGTGCCAGCAGCTTCGGGGGGGCCGGTCGGCAAGAGACCCAGTACTTC.

CDR3 protein: CASSVGDTQYF. The CDR3 DNA reads as TGTGCCAGCAGCGTCGGAGATACGCAGTATTTT. This rearrangement joins TRBV6-5 to TRBJ2-3; D call uncertain. Germline V gene data show CDR1 as MNHEY and CDR2 as SVGAGI. The CDR3 runs to 11 residues. V was pared by 6 bases and J by 5 bases, with 6 bases between.

The DNA for the CDR3 is TGTGCCAGCAGTGACGTGGACAGGTGGGTCTATGGCTACACCTTC. Protein: CASSDVDRWVYGYTF. This rearrangement joins TRBV2 to TRBJ1-2, with 7 bases aligning to TRBD1. The CDR3 has 15 amino acids. Trimming cost V 3 bases and J 4 bases; bases outside gene matches: 8. Germline loops: CDR1 SNHLY, CDR2 FYNNEI.

This rearrangement joins TRBV6-6 to TRBJ1-3, with no clear D. Trimming took off 11 bases at V and 0 bases at J, with 14 bases between the two ends. The CDR3 loop spans 14 amino acids. Germline CDR1 MNHNY, CDR2 SVGAGI (reference sequence). CDR3 in amino acids: CAVLSADSGNTIYF. The CDR3 bases are TGTGCCGTACTGAGCGCCGACTCTGGAAACACCATATATTTT.

The V gene is TRBV4-3, the J gene TRBJ2-1; 11 bases are shared with TRBD2. The CDR3 length is 17 residues. Germline loops: CDR1 LGHNA, CDR2 YSLEER. V lost 0 bases to trimming and J lost 3 bases; unmatched junction nucleotides: 4. The CDR3 sequence: CASSQEFTSGGYNEQFF. The CDR3 coding sequence is TGCGCCAGCAGCCAAGAATTTACTAGCGGGGGCTACAATGAGCAGTTCTTC.

The gene calls are TRBV19 and TRBJ1-5; no reliable D call. The CDR3 extends over 13 amino acids. V shed 4 bases and J shed 9 bases, with 13 bases lying between them. CDR1 is LNHDA and CDR2 is SQIVND in the germline V gene (reference sequence). This CDR3 reads CASSRLPDRPQHF. The CDR3 region has the DNA TGTGCCAGTAGTAGACTCCCAGATCGGCCCCAGCATTTT.

This clone was counted only a few times. Here the CDR3 DNA reads TGCGCCAGCAGCCCGAACCTTTATGGGAGCTCTGGAAACACCATATATTTT. It yields the protein CASSPNLYGSSGNTIYF. The chain has TRBV4-3 and TRBJ1-3; D is unclear. The V gene lost 4 bases and the J gene lost 0 bases, with 16 bases spanning the gap. The length of the CDR3 is 17 residues. Germline CDR1 is LGHNA and CDR2 is YSLEER.

The chain joins TRBV2 to TRBJ2-2; D is perhaps TRBD1 (5 bases). V was trimmed by 5 bases and J by 7 bases, leaving 14 bases between them. CDR1 is SNHLY, CDR2 FYNNEI, per germline. This CDR3 region has 14 residues. CDR3 amino acids: CASSQGMGYGELFF. CDR3 DNA: TGTGCCAGCAGTCAGGGTATGGGATACGGGGAGCTGTTTTTT.

This chain connects TRBV9 to TRBJ1-1, with D possibly matching TRBD1 (5 bases). The germline V gene has CDR1 SGDLS and CDR2 YYNGEE. V was clipped by 0 bases and J by 2 bases, with 14 bases between them. The CDR3 totals 16 residues. CDR3: CASSVDPTGVNTEAFF. In nucleotides, the CDR3 is TGTGCCAGCAGCGTAGACCCCACAGGTGTAAACACTGAAGCTTTCTTT. The complete variable domain, with remaining parts taken from reference TRBV9 and TRBJ1-1, reads DSGVTQTPKHLITATGQRVTLRCSPRSGDLSVYWYQQSLDQGLQFLIQYYNGEERAKGNILERFSAQQFPDLHSELNLSSLELGDSALYFCASSVDPTGVNTEAFFGQGTRLTVV.